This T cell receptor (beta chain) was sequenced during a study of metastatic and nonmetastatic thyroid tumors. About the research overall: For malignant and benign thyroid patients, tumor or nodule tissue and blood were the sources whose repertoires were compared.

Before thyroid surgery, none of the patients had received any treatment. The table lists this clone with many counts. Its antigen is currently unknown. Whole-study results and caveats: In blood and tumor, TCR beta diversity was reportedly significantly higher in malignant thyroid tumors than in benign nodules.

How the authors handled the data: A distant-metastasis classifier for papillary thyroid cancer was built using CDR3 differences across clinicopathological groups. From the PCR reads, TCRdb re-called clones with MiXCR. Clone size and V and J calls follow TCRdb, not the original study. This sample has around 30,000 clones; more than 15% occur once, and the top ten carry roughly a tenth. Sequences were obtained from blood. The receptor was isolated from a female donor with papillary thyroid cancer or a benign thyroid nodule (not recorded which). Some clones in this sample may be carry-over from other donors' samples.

The CDR3: CSALTDSAYYEQYF. The CDR3 coding sequence is TGCAGTGCCCTTACCGACAGCGCCTACTACGAGCAGTACTTC. The chain links TRBV20-1 to TRBJ2-7, with a tentative D call TRBD1 (5 bases). Germline V gene sequence: CDR1 DFQATT, CDR2 SNEGSKA (reference sequence). The ends were cut back, 6 bases at V and 3 bases at J, with 18 bases in the middle. This CDR3 region has 14 residues.